A selection of T cell receptor beta chains follows, all from one sample in a study of radiotherapy plus CTLA-4 blockade in lung cancer. Method: immunoSEQ multiplex PCR; TCRdb's copy keeps in-frame clones and lacks some. Among tens of thousands of clones listed, 78% were seen once. The sample in question was peripheral blood, obtained from a patient treated with radiotherapy plus ipilimumab. These receptors originate from a human donor with non-small cell lung cancer whose response to radiotherapy plus ipilimumab could not be evaluated. Some clones in this sample may be carry-over from other donors' samples. Each CDR3 is given with its conserved first and last residue. Each record gives: V gene, clone size, J gene, D gene, CDR3 protein, CDR3 DNA. A D gene is named only where the DNA matches it firmly. Size is omitted from some rows. Given values are once, few, many or a class for expanded clones.

v_gene: TRBV2; abundance: NA; j_gene: TRBJ1-2; d_gene: NA; CDR3aa: CASSEPPKQTNYGYTF; CDR3nt: TGTGCCAGCAGTGAACCGCCGAAACAAACTAACTATGGCTACACCTTC
v_gene: TRBV10-1; abundance: NA; j_gene: TRBJ2-6; d_gene: NA; CDR3aa: CASRPGTTLGANVLTF; CDR3nt: TGCGCCAGCAGACCGGGAACCACTCTGGGGGCCAACGTCCTGACTTTC
v_gene: TRBV6-1; abundance: NA; j_gene: TRBJ2-1; d_gene: TRBD2; CDR3aa: CASREHLAGGSYNEQFF; CDR3nt: TGTGCCAGCAGGGAACATCTAGCGGGGGGGTCCTACAATGAGCAGTTCTTC
v_gene: TRBV19; abundance: few; j_gene: TRBJ1-3; d_gene: TRBD1; CDR3aa: CASSTGGLGNTIYF; CDR3nt: TGTGCCAGTAGTACAGGGGGCCTTGGAAACACCATATATTTT
v_gene: TRBV6-5; abundance: NA; j_gene: TRBJ2-3; d_gene: NA; CDR3aa: CASSPPGTDTQYF; CDR3nt: TGTGCCAGCAGCCCCCCCGGCACAGATACGCAGTATTTT
v_gene: TRBV7-9; abundance: once; j_gene: TRBJ1-6; d_gene: TRBD1; CDR3aa: CASSLVGQGISYNSPLHF; CDR3nt: TGTGCCAGCAGCTTAGTGGGACAGGGGATCTCCTATAATTCACCCCTCCACTTT
v_gene: TRBV18; abundance: NA; j_gene: TRBJ1-2; d_gene: TRBD1; CDR3aa: CASAGQTYGYTF; CDR3nt: TGTGCCAGCGCGGGACAGACCTATGGCTACACCTTC
v_gene: TRBV6-6; abundance: few; j_gene: TRBJ1-5; d_gene: NA; CDR3aa: CASRAGGQQPQHF; CDR3nt: TGTGCCAGCAGGGCGGGGGGGCAGCAGCCCCAGCATTTT
v_gene: TRBV5-1; abundance: NA; j_gene: TRBJ1-3; d_gene: TRBD1; CDR3aa: CASSLGDRSDGNTIYF; CDR3nt: TGCGCCAGCAGCTTGGGGGACAGGTCGGATGGAAACACCATATATTTT
v_gene: TRBV6-5; abundance: few; j_gene: TRBJ1-3; d_gene: TRBD1; CDR3aa: CASSNRGGNTIYF; CDR3nt: TGTGCCAGCAGTAACAGGGGTGGAAACACCATATATTTT
v_gene: TRBV4-1; abundance: NA; j_gene: TRBJ2-6; d_gene: TRBD1; CDR3aa: CASSQVPGQPTSGANVLTF; CDR3nt: TGCGCCAGCAGCCAAGTTCCGGGACAGCCTACCTCTGGGGCCAACGTCCTGACTTTC
v_gene: TRBV6-5; abundance: once; j_gene: TRBJ2-3; d_gene: NA; CDR3aa: CASGRRASTDTQYF; CDR3nt: TGTGCCAGCGGCCGCAGGGCCAGCACAGATACGCAGTATTTT
v_gene: TRBV10-2; abundance: NA; j_gene: TRBJ2-3; d_gene: NA; CDR3aa: CASSAERRSDTQYF; CDR3nt: TGCGCCAGCAGTGCGGAGCGGCGCAGCGATACGCAGTATTTT
v_gene: TRBV6-1; abundance: few; j_gene: TRBJ1-2; d_gene: NA; CDR3aa: CASSERGTPNYGYTF; CDR3nt: TGTGCCAGCAGTGAACGAGGTACCCCTAACTATGGCTACACCTTC
v_gene: TRBV7-8; abundance: NA; j_gene: TRBJ1-1; d_gene: NA; CDR3aa: CASSLNRLNEAFF; CDR3nt: TGTGCCAGCAGCTTAAACAGATTAAATGAAGCTTTCTTT
v_gene: TRBV21-1; abundance: NA; j_gene: TRBJ1-1; d_gene: NA; CDR3aa: CASSKGTRENTEAFF; CDR3nt: TGTGCCAGCAGCAAAGGGACAAGGGAGAACACTGAAGCTTTCTTT
v_gene: TRBV6-5; abundance: NA; j_gene: TRBJ1-5; d_gene: NA; CDR3aa: CASSLGGGRGQPQHF; CDR3nt: TGTGCCAGCAGCTTAGGGGGGGGGCGGGGTCAGCCCCAGCATTTT
v_gene: TRBV6-5; abundance: few; j_gene: TRBJ2-7; d_gene: NA; CDR3aa: CASQFQDSYEQYF; CDR3nt: TGTGCCAGTCAGTTCCAGGACTCCTACGAGCAGTACTTC
v_gene: TRBV4-1; abundance: NA; j_gene: TRBJ2-2; d_gene: TRBD1; CDR3aa: CASSQGQGTGELFF; CDR3nt: TGCGCCAGCAGCCAGGGACAGGGAACCGGGGAGCTGTTTTTT
v_gene: TRBV18; abundance: NA; j_gene: TRBJ1-2; d_gene: NA; CDR3aa: CASSPDSYYGYTF; CDR3nt: TGTGCCAGCTCACCGGACAGCTACTATGGCTACACCTTC
v_gene: TRBV6-4; abundance: NA; j_gene: TRBJ1-2; d_gene: TRBD1; CDR3aa: CASSGTGDVGYTF; CDR3nt: TGTGCCAGCAGTGGGACAGGGGACGTGGGCTACACCTTC
v_gene: TRBV10-3; abundance: once; j_gene: TRBJ2-1; d_gene: NA; CDR3aa: CAISESRGVDNEQFF; CDR3nt: TGTGCCATCAGTGAGTCAAGGGGTGTGGACAATGAGCAGTTCTTC
v_gene: TRBV13; abundance: NA; j_gene: TRBJ2-7; d_gene: NA; CDR3aa: CASSRGRTYEQYF; CDR3nt: TGTGCCAGCAGTCGCGGCCGTACCTACGAGCAGTACTTC
v_gene: TRBV28; abundance: NA; j_gene: TRBJ1-6; d_gene: NA; CDR3aa: CASSRSGRGNSPLHF; CDR3nt: TGTGCCAGCTCGAGGTCCGGCCGGGGGAATTCACCCCTCCACTTT
v_gene: TRBV7-8; abundance: NA; j_gene: TRBJ2-7; d_gene: NA; CDR3aa: CASSLFYGLNEQYF; CDR3nt: TGTGCCAGCAGCTTATTCTACGGTCTGAACGAGCAGTACTTC
v_gene: TRBV28; abundance: NA; j_gene: TRBJ2-2; d_gene: TRBD2; CDR3aa: CAITSRGTPGTRAGELFF; CDR3nt: TGTGCCATCACAAGTAGGGGCACGCCCGGGACTAGGGCCGGGGAGCTGTTTTTT
v_gene: TRBV28; abundance: NA; j_gene: TRBJ2-1; d_gene: TRBD2; CDR3aa: CASSLGGGGANEQFF; CDR3nt: TGTGCCAGCAGTTTAGGCGGCGGGGGGGCAAATGAGCAGTTCTTC
v_gene: TRBV7-9; abundance: NA; j_gene: TRBJ1-1; d_gene: NA; CDR3aa: CASSRTGEAFF; CDR3nt: TGTGCCAGCAGCCGAACAGGTGAAGCTTTCTTT
v_gene: TRBV5-6; abundance: NA; j_gene: TRBJ1-1; d_gene: TRBD1; CDR3aa: CASRYRGRITEAFF; CDR3nt: TGTGCCAGCAGGTACAGGGGGCGAATCACTGAAGCTTTCTTT
v_gene: TRBV6-1; abundance: NA; j_gene: TRBJ1-5; d_gene: NA; CDR3aa: CASSEPGVQPQHF; CDR3nt: TGTGCCAGCAGTGAACCGGGGGTTCAGCCCCAGCATTTT
v_gene: TRBV5-1; abundance: NA; j_gene: TRBJ1-6; d_gene: TRBD1; CDR3aa: CASSFSGTDNSPLHF; CDR3nt: TGCGCCAGCAGCTTTTCCGGGACAGATAATTCACCCCTCCACTTT
v_gene: TRBV5-1; abundance: NA; j_gene: TRBJ2-1; d_gene: NA; CDR3aa: CASSLTGANNEQFF; CDR3nt: TGCGCCAGCAGCTTGACAGGAGCTAACAATGAGCAGTTCTTC
v_gene: TRBV19; abundance: NA; j_gene: TRBJ2-5; d_gene: TRBD1; CDR3aa: CASSPGTGGVETQYF; CDR3nt: TGTGCCAGTAGTCCCGGGACAGGGGGCGTAGAGACCCAGTACTTC
v_gene: TRBV4-3; abundance: NA; j_gene: TRBJ1-2; d_gene: NA; CDR3aa: CASSQDQGRWNGYTF; CDR3nt: TGCGCCAGCAGCCAAGATCAGGGGAGATGGAATGGCTACACCTTC
v_gene: TRBV6-5; abundance: NA; j_gene: TRBJ2-4; d_gene: NA; CDR3aa: CASSVRAKNIQYF; CDR3nt: TGTGCCAGCAGTGTGAGAGCCAAAAACATTCAGTACTTC
v_gene: TRBV6-5; abundance: NA; j_gene: TRBJ1-3; d_gene: NA; CDR3aa: CASRMTGSGNTIYF; CDR3nt: TGTGCCAGCAGAATGACAGGTTCTGGAAACACCATATATTTT
v_gene: TRBV7-2; abundance: NA; j_gene: TRBJ2-5; d_gene: NA; CDR3aa: CASSPRQEETQYF; CDR3nt: TGTGCCAGCAGCCCACGACAGGAAGAGACCCAGTACTTC
v_gene: TRBV6-5; abundance: NA; j_gene: TRBJ1-2; d_gene: TRBD1; CDR3aa: CASSYSGQGIYGYTF; CDR3nt: TGTGCCAGCAGTTACTCAGGACAGGGGATCTATGGCTACACCTTC
v_gene: TRBV29-1; abundance: NA; j_gene: TRBJ2-5; d_gene: TRBD1; CDR3aa: CSAPGKGQGSETQYF; CDR3nt: TGCAGCGCCCCGGGAAAGGGACAGGGGTCCGAGACCCAGTACTTC
v_gene: TRBV10-3; abundance: once; j_gene: TRBJ2-3; d_gene: NA; CDR3aa: CAISPRGGDTDTQYF; CDR3nt: TGTGCCATCAGTCCGAGGGGGGGAGACACAGATACGCAGTATTTT
v_gene: TRBV7-2; abundance: NA; j_gene: TRBJ2-5; d_gene: TRBD2; CDR3aa: CASSSGLAAETQYF; CDR3nt: TGTGCCAGCAGCTCGGGACTAGCCGCCGAGACCCAGTACTTC
v_gene: TRBV28; abundance: NA; j_gene: TRBJ2-7; d_gene: NA; CDR3aa: CASSLGGGGEKDEQYF; CDR3nt: TGTGCCAGCAGTTTAGGGGGCGGGGGCGAAAAAGACGAGCAGTACTTC
v_gene: TRBV29-1; abundance: large; j_gene: TRBJ1-2; d_gene: NA; CDR3aa: CSVVPQGAAGYTF; CDR3nt: TGCAGCGTTGTCCCTCAGGGCGCGGCTGGCTACACCTTC
v_gene: TRBV15; abundance: NA; j_gene: TRBJ2-3; d_gene: NA; CDR3aa: CATSREGLRATQYF; CDR3nt: TGTGCCACCAGCAGAGAGGGACTCCGAGCTACGCAGTATTTT
v_gene: TRBV9; abundance: NA; j_gene: TRBJ2-7; d_gene: NA; CDR3aa: CASSPSARGGIYEQYF; CDR3nt: TGTGCCAGCAGCCCCTCCGCGAGGGGGGGGATCTACGAGCAGTACTTC
v_gene: TRBV2; abundance: once; j_gene: TRBJ2-7; d_gene: NA; CDR3aa: CASSPRLVHEQYF; CDR3nt: TGTGCCAGCAGTCCGCGACTAGTCCACGAGCAGTACTTC
v_gene: TRBV2; abundance: NA; j_gene: TRBJ1-5; d_gene: TRBD1; CDR3aa: CASSEQGGQPQHF; CDR3nt: TGTGCCAGCAGTGAACAGGGGGGACAGCCCCAGCATTTT